These 14 T cell receptor beta chains share one sample of origin, sequenced in a study of T cells after yellow fever vaccination. One entry per CDR3 protein results from TCRdb running MiXCR on the 5' RACE reads. The data hold 300,000 to 400,000 distinct CDR3 sequences, with approximately 8% observed a single time. This material consisted of PBMCs, taken more than 35 days after the first yellow fever vaccination. These receptor sequences come from a man aged 18 to 30 who received the YFV17D yellow fever vaccine.

The gene calls are TRBV7-6 and TRBJ2-7; tentatively, D is TRBD1 or TRBD2 (5 bases each). The V and J ends lost 2 bases and 2 bases respectively, with 10 bases between them. Germline V CDR1 and CDR2: SGHVS, FNYEAQ. The CDR3 loop spans 14 amino acids. The CDR3 nucleotides read TGTGCCAGCAGCTTACAGCCGGGACCCTACGAGCAGTACTTC. This sequence encodes CASSLQPGPYEQYF.

This clonotype showed up just a few times. This chain links TRBV6-1 with TRBJ1-2; D unresolved. V lost 5 bases to trimming and J lost 8 bases, with 21 bases between them. Germline V gene data show CDR1 as MNHNS and CDR2 as SASEGT. This CDR3 contains 15 residues. The CDR3 is CASSTAGRPTYGYTF. For the CDR3, the DNA is TGTGCCAGCAGTACCGCCGGCCGGCCAACCTACGGCTACACCTTC.

The chain is built from TRBV18 and TRBJ2-7; tentative D call: TRBD2 (6 bases). Deletions cut 5 bases from V and 7 bases from J, with 15 bases between. Germline loops: CDR1 KGHSH, CDR2 LQKENI. The length of the CDR3 is 13 residues. CDR3 loop: CASSSQTRWEQYF. The CDR3 DNA follows: TGTGCCAGCTCATCTCAGACTAGGTGGGAGCAGTACTTC.

The table lists this clonotype with many counts. The chain combines TRBV2 with TRBJ2-4, with 8 bases matching TRBD2. The CDR3 extends over 13 amino acids. V gave up 8 bases and J gave up 1 base; unmatched junction bases: 1. Germline loops: CDR1 SNHLY, CDR2 FYNNEI. The CDR3: CASRGGAKNIQYF. CDR3 nucleotides: TGTGCCAGCCGGGGGGGTGCCAAAAACATTCAGTACTTC. The variable domain in full, completed from reference TRBV2 and TRBJ2-4, reads EPEVTQTPSHQVTQMGQEVILRCVPISNHLYFYWYRQILGQKVEFLVSFYNNEISEKSEIFDDQFSVERPDGSNFTLKIRSTKLEDSAMYFCASRGGAKNIQYFGAGTRLSVL.

The chain uses TRBV11-1 and TRBJ2-1; the D gene is possibly TRBD1 (6 bases). The CDR3 sequence is 19 residues long. The germline V gene encodes CDR1 SGHAT and CDR2 FQDESV (reference sequence). Between the trimmed V and J ends, which lost 4 bases and 8 bases, there was a span of 30 bases. The CDR3 loop reads CASSSQPRHREAPWDEQFF. The CDR3 DNA follows: TGTGCCAGCAGCTCCCAACCCAGACACAGGGAAGCGCCTTGGGATGAGCAGTTCTTC.

There are a few counts of this clonotype. The V and J genes are TRBV5-1 and TRBJ1-2; D ambiguous. The CDR3 has 14 residues. From germline, CDR1 is SGHRS and CDR2 YFSETQ. V was cut by 0 bases and J by 3 bases, with 9 bases left in between. The CDR3 DNA is TGCGCCAGCAGCTTGGTTGGGGTGGACTATGGCTACACCTTC. Translated, it gives CASSLVGVDYGYTF.

This clonotype showed up just a few times. The chain couples TRBV7-9 to TRBJ2-2; D is undetermined. This CDR3 region has 16 residues. Between the trimmed V and J ends, which lost 5 bases and 2 bases, there was a span of 15 bases. CDR1 is SEHNR and CDR2 is FQNEAQ in the germline V gene (reference sequence). This CDR3 is CASSPSRVGNTGELFF. In DNA form, the CDR3 reads TGTGCCAGCAGCCCCTCGAGAGTGGGAAACACCGGGGAGCTGTTTTTT.

The chain has TRBV7-8 and TRBJ1-2; D perhaps matches TRBD1 (6 bases). Looked up from germline, CDR1 is SGHVS and CDR2 is FQNEAQ. This CDR3 region has 14 residues. The V gene lost 4 bases and the J gene lost 7 bases, with 16 bases spanning the gap. CDR3 sequence reads: CASSSEQGPFGYTF. The CDR3 DNA reads TGTGCCAGCAGCTCCGAACAGGGCCCTTTTGGCTACACCTTC. Combining the CDR3 with reference TRBV7-8 and TRBJ1-2 gives the whole variable domain GAGVSQSPRYKVAKRGQDVALRCDPISGHVSLFWYQQALGQGPEFLTYFQNEAQLDKSGLPSDRFFAERPEGSVSTLKIQRTQQEDSAVYLCASSSEQGPFGYTFGSGTRLTVV.

V gene TRBV12-3 or TRBV12-4 combines with J gene TRBJ1-2, with 8 bases that match TRBD1. V shed 5 bases, J shed 8 bases, and the junction held 10 bases outside the gene matches. CDR3 length: 14 residues. The CDR3 here is CASSAWAGGLGYTF. The CDR3 DNA follows: TGTGCCAGCAGTGCTTGGGCAGGGGGCCTCGGCTACACCTTC.

This clonotype has a count of ten or more. V gene TRBV20-1 combines with J gene TRBJ2-3; the match to TRBD2 covers 12 bases. The trim removed 5 bases at V and 1 base at J, leaving 4 bases unmatched. The germline V gene has CDR1 DFQATT and CDR2 SNEGSKA (reference sequence). This CDR3 is built from 15 residues. The CDR3 spells CSALGLAGRTDTQYF. The CDR3 DNA reads TGCAGTGCTCTTGGACTAGCGGGGCGCACAGATACGCAGTATTTT.

This chain links TRBV12-3 or TRBV12-4 with TRBJ2-5; 7 bases line up with TRBD1. CDR3 length: 15 amino acids. The V gene end was trimmed by 3 bases and the J gene end by 8 bases; junction bases not matched to a gene: 12. The CDR3, as DNA: TGTGCCAGCAGTTTTAGGGGGCAACGGTCAAGAACCCAGTACTTC. Translating gives CASSFRGQRSRTQYF.

This clonotype was observed a few times. The rearrangement links TRBV9 to TRBJ2-3; a possible D gene is TRBD2 (5 bases). Trimming took off 0 bases at V and 0 bases at J, with 11 bases between the two ends. CDR1 and CDR2 from the germline V gene are SGDLS and YYNGEE. The CDR3 runs 16 residues. DNA of the CDR3: TGTGCCAGCAGCGTAGCGGGGTCCGTTAGCACAGATACGCAGTATTTT. Translation gives CASSVAGSVSTDTQYF.

The chain couples TRBV28 to TRBJ1-4; maybe TRBD1 (5 bases). Trimming took 0 bases from V and 5 from J, leaving 10 bases between them. Germline assignment: CDR1 MDHEN and CDR2 SYDVKM. The CDR3 covers 15 residues. In DNA, the CDR3 is TGTGCCAGCAGTTTATGGACCGGGGGGAATGAAAAACTGTTTTTT. This translates into CASSLWTGGNEKLFF.

This clonotype occurred a few times. The chain recombines TRBV25-1 with TRBJ1-1; D gene unclear. Germline loops: CDR1 MGHDK, CDR2 SYGVNS. The CDR3 loop spans 11 amino acids. V was trimmed by 1 base and J by 11 bases, leaving 8 bases between them. For the CDR3, the DNA is TGTGCCAGCAGTGAATCGGGTCGGGCTTTCTTT. Translated: CASSESGRAFF.